What follows is one T cell receptor beta chain and its context. These data come from a study of blood T cell repertoires in COVID-19. Clones were sequenced by immunoSEQ multiplex PCR, and TCRdb holds only the in-frame ones, with some missing. The table has under 200,000 clones, approximately 91% seen once. The CDR3 is 15 amino acids. The V segment lost 5 bases and the J segment 5 bases; nucleotides outside the gene matches: 7. Germline V gene sequence: CDR1 MNHNY, CDR2 SVGAGI (reference sequence). The sequencing input was peripheral blood. This chain connects TRBV6-6 to TRBJ2-7; 12 nucleotides match TRBD2. The sequence derives from a man aged 18 to 35 with active or convalescent COVID-19. For the CDR3, the DNA is TGTGCCAGCAGTCAAATACTAGCGGGAGGCAACGAGCAGTACTTC. Amino acids: CASSQILAGGNEQYF.